The entry below gives a single T cell receptor beta chain sequence along with its context. CDR3 length: 16 amino acids. The germline CDR1 and CDR2 sequences are MNHEY and SMNVEV (reference sequence). Germline trimming cut 5 bases from V and 8 bases from J; bases unmatched to any gene: 13. In the authors' methods: Nucleated cell counts were estimated from reference gene primer amplification. TCRdb's copy holds only in-frame clones and misses some; the assay was immunoSEQ multiplex PCR. The D gene and trimming were derived from the DNA, and the V and J assignments and clone size from that table. The data hold roughly 90,000 clones, with roughly nine tenths observed a single time. This entry comes from a study of blood T cell repertoires in COVID-19. Background on the study: Samples came from the United States, Italy and Spain, spanning acute and convalescent COVID-19. T cells, B-cell-depleted T cells, or PBMCs provided the cDNA or gDNA that served as material.

The specimen sequenced was peripheral blood. The receptor was derived from a woman of 80 years or more with active COVID-19. The chain recombines TRBV27 with TRBJ2-3; TRBD2 matches at 10 bases. The CDR3 is CASSRRLAGSASTQYF. DNA of the CDR3: TGTGCCAGCAGTCGGAGACTAGCGGGTTCGGCAAGTACGCAGTATTTT.